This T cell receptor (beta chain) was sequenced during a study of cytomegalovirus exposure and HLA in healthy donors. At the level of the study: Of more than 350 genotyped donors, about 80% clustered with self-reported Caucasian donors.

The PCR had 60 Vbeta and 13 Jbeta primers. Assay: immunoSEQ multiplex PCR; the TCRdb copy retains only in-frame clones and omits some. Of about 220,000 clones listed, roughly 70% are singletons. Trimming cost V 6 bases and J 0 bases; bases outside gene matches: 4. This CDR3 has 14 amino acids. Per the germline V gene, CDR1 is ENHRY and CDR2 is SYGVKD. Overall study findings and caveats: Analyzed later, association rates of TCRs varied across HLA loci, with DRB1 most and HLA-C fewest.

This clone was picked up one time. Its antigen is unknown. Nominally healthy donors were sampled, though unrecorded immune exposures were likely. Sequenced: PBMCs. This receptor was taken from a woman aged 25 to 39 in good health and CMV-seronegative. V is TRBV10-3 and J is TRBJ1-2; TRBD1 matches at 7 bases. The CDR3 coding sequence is TGTGCCATCAGACAGGGGCCCGCTAACTATGGCTACACCTTC. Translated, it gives CAIRQGPANYGYTF.